This T cell receptor (beta chain) was captured by sequencing in a study of blood T cell repertoires in COVID-19 (dated by TCRdb to between 2020 and 2021). In terms of the full investigation: Samples from collaborators originated in the United States, Italy and Spain and spanned both the acute and convalescent phases of COVID-19. The material from the prospective study consisted of cDNA or gDNA derived from T cells, B-cell-depleted T cells, or PBMCs. The dataset comprised deeply sampled blood TCRbeta repertoires from subjects exposed to, actively infected with, or recovered from COVID-19. A freely available public database, intended as a resource for researchers studying the immune response to SARS-CoV-2, is where the repertoires were released. Samples were obtained from the ongoing ImmuneRACE study (first 160 participants) and from over 1,000 subjects provided by 6 global collaborators. Nearly every sample came with metadata listing a de-identified subject ID, COVID-19 status, age in years and sex. Where HLA class I and class II types were available, the types were taken from metadata supplied by the sample provider, not from assay-based typing.

From the cysteine through the phenylalanine, the CDR3 covers 18 amino acids. The retained sequence is limited to the CDR3, 54 bases, with the frame set at the first base. The germline V gene sets CDR1 to SGHTS and CDR2 to YDEGEE. V lost 4 bases and J lost 13 bases, and the count of bases not matched to a germline gene is 23. TCRbeta CDR3 regions were amplified from genomic DNA using the immunoSEQ Assay, a bias-controlled multiplex PCR. The study's own analysis went as follows. The number of nucleated cells in each sample was estimated by amplification of reference gene primers within the assay. Sequence reads were collapsed and filtered to measure the absolute abundance of every unique TCRbeta CDR3 rearrangement. For each sample, productive Simpson clonality was calculated as the square root of Simpson's diversity index across productive rearrangements. The source is immuneACCESS, and TCRdb retained only in-frame sequences with V and J called. Part of the clones is not carried over; for the studies checked, unresolved V genes explain less than half of this, and the remainder is unexplained. That table supplies the V and J calls and clone size; D and trimming were determined from the DNA. Recorded for this sample are 100,000 to 150,000 clones; 90% to 95% of them occurred a single time. The ten largest account for roughly 2% of the sample.

Broad study findings and their caveats: Clinical and demographic metadata were provided uncurated, with the amount varying by source and participant.

About this clone itself: The target of this receptor is not known. Base qualities are not at hand, and no much larger clone is one base apart.

One collaborating source in Seattle enrolled patients while the patients were actively infected and followed the patients over time throughout the course of disease. Each collaborating institution followed its own protocols to collect whole blood in K2EDTA tubes. For TCRbeta analysis, collaborator samples were shipped as frozen whole blood, as isolated PBMCs, or as DNA extracted from either sample type. The sample comprised peripheral blood. The chain is assembled from TRBV5-8 and TRBJ2-1, and 10 bases in between align with TRBD1. This clonotype was obtained from a man aged 45-65 years with COVID-19, enrolled during active disease. The CDR3 protein is CASSVPTGTGVRSGSQFF. The nucleotide sequence reads as follows: TGTGCCAGCAGCGTTCCAACTGGGACAGGGGTTCGATCTGGCTCCCAGTTCTTC.